This T cell receptor beta chain was recorded in a study of early T cells in non-severe SARS-CoV-2 infection. Germline V gene lookup returns CDR1 SGHNT and CDR2 YYREEE (reference sequence). The length of the CDR3 is 15 residues. Between the trimmed V and J ends, which lost 3 bases and 5 bases, there was a span of 15 bases. This clonotype was picked up a small number of times. TCRdb reanalysed the 5' RACE reads using MiXCR and keeps one entry per CDR3 protein. Of tens of thousands of distinct CDR3 sequences in the sample, 8.7% are singletons; the top ten hold around 3.6%. The V and J genes are TRBV5-4 and TRBJ2-4; D possibly corresponds to TRBD2 (5 bases). The clonotype was recovered from an adult who was a healthcare worker with PCR-confirmed SARS-CoV-2 infection or an uninfected control (not recorded which). The sequences come from whole blood, collected at baseline. CDR3 amino acids: CASSSTGSWENIQYF. CDR3 nucleotide sequence: TGTGCCAGCAGCTCGACGGGGTCATGGGAAAACATTCAGTACTTC.